What follows are 3 T cell receptor beta chains derived from one specimen sequenced in a study of vaccination and CD4 T cells after COVID-19. As for time point: late sampling 161 to 241 days after vaccination in three convalescent patients. Treatment: approximately nine-day PBMC culture with coronavirus spike peptide pools or control peptides (ViraFEST assay). Their target antigens are unknown. The Oncomine TCR Beta short-read assay sequenced DNA from cultured CD4+ T cells. TCRdb itself ran the PCR reads through MiXCR, one entry per CDR3 protein. The sample has 20,000 to 25,000 distinct CDR3 sequences; about two fifths are singletons. Material: CD4+ T cells from blood, cultured in vitro, obtained about 7 months after SARS-CoV-2 vaccination. These TCRs come from a human donor who had recovered from COVID-19.

The chain recombines TRBV4-2 with TRBJ2-7; D is ambiguous. The CDR3 extends over 14 amino acids. Germline V gives CDR1 LGHNA, CDR2 YNFKEQ. Trimming pared 0 bases from V and 7 bases from J, leaving 13 bases between. Here the CDR3 reads CASSQDLIVKEQYF. DNA of the CDR3: TGTGCCAGCAGCCAAGATTTGATAGTTAAAGAGCAGTACTTC.

This clonotype occurred a few times. V usage is TRBV20-1 and J usage is TRBJ1-2; D gene ambiguous. The CDR3 runs to 12 residues. The germline V gene has CDR1 DFQATT and CDR2 SNEGSKA (reference sequence). V was clipped by 3 bases and J by 3 bases, with 8 bases between them. CDR3 sequence (DNA): TGCAGTGCTAGTGAGACCTACTATGGCTACACCTTC. Encoded protein: CSASETYYGYTF.

This clonotype was picked up a small number of times. This sequence joins TRBV4-2 and TRBJ1-1; possibly TRBD1 for D (5 bases). This CDR3 is 14 amino acids long. The germline gives CDR1 LGHNA, CDR2 YNFKEQ. V was clipped by 2 bases and J by 4 bases, with 11 bases between them. In nucleotides, the CDR3 is TGTGCCAGCAGCCAACCCGGTGGGGGCACTGAAGCTTTCTTT. It is translated as CASSQPGGGTEAFF.